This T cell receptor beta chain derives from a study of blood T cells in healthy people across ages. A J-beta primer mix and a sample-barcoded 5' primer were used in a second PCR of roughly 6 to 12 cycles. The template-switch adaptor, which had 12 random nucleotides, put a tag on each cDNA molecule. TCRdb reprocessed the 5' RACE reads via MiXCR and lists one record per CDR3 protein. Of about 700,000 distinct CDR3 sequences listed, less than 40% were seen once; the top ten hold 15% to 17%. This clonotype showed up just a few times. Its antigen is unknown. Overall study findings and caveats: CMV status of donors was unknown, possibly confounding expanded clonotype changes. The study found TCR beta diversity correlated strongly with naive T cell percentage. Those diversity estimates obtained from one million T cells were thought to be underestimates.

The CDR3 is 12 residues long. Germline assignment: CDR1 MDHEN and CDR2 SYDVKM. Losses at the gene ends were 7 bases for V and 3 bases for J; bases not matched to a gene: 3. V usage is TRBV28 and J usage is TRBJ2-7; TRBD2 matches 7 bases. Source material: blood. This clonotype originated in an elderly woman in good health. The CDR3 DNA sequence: TGTGCCAGCACCACGGGAGGCTACGAGCAGTACTTC. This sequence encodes CASTTGGYEQYF.